Below, 17 T cell receptor beta chains from the same sample are listed, as sequenced in a study of blood T cell repertoires in COVID-19. TCRdb's copy holds only in-frame clones and misses some; the assay was immunoSEQ multiplex PCR. The repertoire holds roughly 350,000 clones, with about 90% as singletons. Sequencing was done on a sample of peripheral blood. The receptor source for this set is a woman between 18 and 29 years old who had recovered from COVID-19.

The gene calls are TRBV5-4 and TRBJ1-1, with 7 bases fitting TRBD1. V lost 5 bases, J lost 4 bases, and 8 bases stayed unmatched. The CDR3 length is 14 residues. The germline V gene has CDR1 SGHNT and CDR2 YYREEE (reference sequence). The CDR3, as DNA: TGTGCCAGCAGACGAGGGGGCGACGGCACTGAAGCTTTCTTT. It codes for CASRRGGDGTEAFF.

The rearrangement uses TRBV7-2 and TRBJ1-2, with a tentative D call TRBD1 (5 bases). Trimming removed 5 bases from V and 4 bases from J, with 11 bases in between. Germline V gives CDR1 SGHTA, CDR2 FQGNSA. This CDR3 spans 13 amino acids. The CDR3 region has the DNA TGTGCCAGCAGCCCACGACAGTTCTATGGCTACACCTTC. It encodes CASSPRQFYGYTF. Supplemented by reference TRBV7-2 and TRBJ1-2, the full variable domain reads GAGVSQSPSNKVTEKGKDVELRCDPISGHTALYWYRQSLGQGLEFLIYFQGNSAPDKSGLPSDRFSAERTGGSVSTLTIQRTQQEDSAVYLCASSPRQFYGYTFGSGTRLTVV.

This rearrangement joins TRBV21-1 to TRBJ2-7; the table assigns TRBD1, which was not confirmed against the DNA. TRBV21-1 is a documented pseudogene. CDR3 size: 16 residues. Here the CDR3 reads CAAPGTGGEMVYEQYV. CDR3 nucleotides: TGTGCCGCTCCAGGGACAGGGGGTGAGATGGTCTACGAGCAGTACGTC.

The chain uses TRBV10-2 and TRBJ2-1; 7 bases align to TRBD1. CDR3 size: 15 residues. Germline V lookup: CDR1 WSHSY, CDR2 SAAADI. The J segment lost 2 bases and the V segment lost 10 bases, leaving 11 bases of the junction unmatched. The chain's CDR3 is CATSQQGITYNEQFF. CDR3 DNA: TGCGCCACTTCACAACAGGGGATTACCTACAATGAGCAGTTCTTC.

V is TRBV7-9 and J is TRBJ2-2; 8 bases fit TRBD1. V lost 5 bases, J lost 0 bases, and 11 bases stayed unmatched. This CDR3 has 18 residues. The germline gives CDR1 SEHNR, CDR2 FQNEAQ (reference sequence). CDR3: CASSPGTGDKSNTGELFF. In nucleotides, the CDR3 is TGTGCCAGCAGCCCGGGGACAGGAGACAAATCGAACACCGGGGAGCTGTTTTTT.

The chain employs TRBV7-9 and TRBJ1-2, with a weak D call TRBD1 (6 bases). V was clipped by 2 bases and J by 8 bases, with 15 bases between them. The CDR3 runs 14 residues. CDR1 SEHNR and CDR2 FQNEAQ come from the germline V gene (reference sequence). This CDR3 reads CASSLPTGTRGYTF. CDR3 nucleotide sequence: TGTGCCAGCAGCTTACCGACGGGGACAAGGGGCTACACCTTC.

The chain is built from TRBV6-2 or TRBV6-3 and TRBJ1-2; 11 bases align to TRBD1. Trimming at V came to 5 bases and at J to 8 bases, leaving 7 bases not matched to a gene. The CDR3 runs to 14 residues. Germline CDR1 MNHEY, CDR2 SVGEGT. The chain's CDR3 is CASSTRTGGEGYTF. CDR3 DNA: TGTGCCAGCAGTACAAGGACAGGGGGCGAGGGCTACACCTTC.

This clone occurred once. The V gene is TRBV19, the J gene TRBJ2-2; a weak D match, TRBD1 (5 bases). V was pared by 6 bases and J by 3 bases, with 20 bases between. The length of the CDR3 is 17 residues. CDR1 and CDR2 from the germline V gene are LNHDA and SQIVND (reference sequence). The CDR3 bases are TGTGCCAGTAGCCCGATCAGGGAATTTGTGGACACCGGGGAGCTGTTTTTT. Amino acid sequence: CASSPIREFVDTGELFF. The complete variable domain, with remaining parts taken from reference TRBV19 and TRBJ2-2, reads DGGITQSPKYLFRKEGQNVTLSCEQNLNHDAMYWYRQDPGQGLRLIYYSQIVNDFQKGDIAEGYSVSREKKESFPLTVTSAQKNPTAFYLCASSPIREFVDTGELFFGEGSRLTVL.

CDR3 in amino acids: CASSQDLSVRRVTGELFF. The DNA of the CDR3 is TGCGCCAGCAGCCAAGATCTTAGCGTCCGGCGGGTGACCGGGGAGCTGTTTTTT. This sequence joins TRBV4-3 and TRBJ2-2; weak D call: TRBD2 (5 bases). In germline, CDR1 is LGHNA, CDR2 YSLEER. Trimming took 0 bases from V and 5 from J, leaving 19 bases between them. The CDR3 is 18 amino acids.

CDR3 nucleotides: TGTGCCAGCAGCTTAGTAGTGAACAATGAGCAGTTCTTC. Translation gives CASSLVVNNEQFF. The genes are TRBV7-8 and TRBJ2-1; D gene unclear. There are 13 residues in the CDR3. V lost 1 base and J 5 bases, leaving 6 bases between the germline ends. Germline lookup yields CDR1 SGHVS and CDR2 FQNEAQ.

This chain uses TRBV15 with TRBJ2-3; D might be TRBD1 (6 bases). V lost 1 base, J lost 0 bases, and 8 bases lay in between. From germline, CDR1 is LNHNV and CDR2 YYDKDF (reference sequence). This CDR3 comprises 15 residues. This CDR3 is CATSRGGLSTDTQYF. CDR3 DNA sequence: TGTGCCACCAGCAGAGGGGGGCTTAGCACAGATACGCAGTATTTT.

The chain has TRBV7-2 and TRBJ2-5, with 9 bases fitting TRBD1. In germline, CDR1 is SGHTA, CDR2 FQGNSA. The CDR3 spans 15 residues. V trimming: 3 bases; J trimming: 5 bases; junction bases outside the gene matches: 7. In DNA, the CDR3 is TGTGCCAGCAGCTTCACAGGGGGCGCTGGGGAGACCCAGTACTTC. As protein: CASSFTGGAGETQYF.

V usage is TRBV19 and J usage is TRBJ1-3; D not certain. From germline, CDR1 is LNHDA and CDR2 SQIVND (reference sequence). The CDR3 contains 16 residues. Deletions cut 2 bases from V and 0 bases from J, with 11 bases between. This CDR3 reads CASSITEAASGNTIYF. CDR3 DNA sequence: TGTGCCAGTAGTATAACTGAGGCAGCCTCTGGAAACACCATATATTTT.

The chain links TRBV10-1 to TRBJ1-1; D remains unclear. V was cut by 5 bases and J by 4 bases, with 14 bases left in between. Germline lookup yields CDR1 WNHNN and CDR2 SYGVQD (reference sequence). The CDR3 consists of 14 residues. The CDR3 here is CASSPSLGSTEAFF. The DNA for the CDR3 is TGCGCCAGCAGTCCTTCTTTGGGGAGCACTGAAGCTTTCTTT.

This chain connects TRBV7-2 to TRBJ1-3; D call uncertain. This CDR3 spans 15 amino acids. The germline gives CDR1 SGHTA, CDR2 FQGNSA. V was shortened by 6 bases and J by 0 bases, with 12 bases between the two germline ends. CDR3 nucleotides: TGTGCCAGCAGTTCTAGACGGGGCTCTGGAAACACCATATATTTT. This sequence encodes CASSSRRGSGNTIYF. Full variable domain (outside the CDR3, taken from reference TRBV7-2 and TRBJ1-3): GAGVSQSPSNKVTEKGKDVELRCDPISGHTALYWYRQSLGQGLEFLIYFQGNSAPDKSGLPSDRFSAERTGGSVSTLTIQRTQQEDSAVYLCASSSRRGSGNTIYFGEGSWLTVV.

The CDR3 protein is CASSLFGEQYV. The CDR3 nucleotides read TGTGCCAGCAGCTTGTTCGGCGAGCAGTACGTC. The V call is TRBV5-4, the J call TRBJ2-7; D remains ambiguous. The CDR3 totals 11 residues. V was trimmed by 1 base and J by 6 bases, leaving 5 bases between them. CDR1 and CDR2 from the germline V gene are SGHNT and YYREEE (reference sequence).

This clone was observed a few times. The chain uses TRBV6-5 and TRBJ1-1; 9 nucleotides agree with TRBD1. This CDR3 has 14 amino acids. Trimming took 2 bases from V and 4 from J; bases not matched to a gene: 2. Germline loops: CDR1 MNHEY, CDR2 SVGAGI. CDR3 loop: CASSYPTGGTEAFF. CDR3 in DNA: TGTGCCAGCAGTTACCCGACAGGGGGCACTGAAGCTTTCTTT.